These T cell receptor beta chains were read from a single sample in a study of shared clonotypes between healthy human individuals. Clones were read by immunoSEQ multiplex PCR, and TCRdb kept only the in-frame ones, dropping some. Of over a million clones in the sample, roughly 98% were seen once. The sequenced sample was naive CD4+ T cells sorted from blood. The receptors were sampled from a man in his thirties or forties in good health. Both conserved end residues are part of each CDR3. Fields, in order: V gene, J gene, D gene, clone size, CDR3 DNA, CDR3 protein. D genes are given only for firm matches. Some rows mark clone size as missing; the rest say once, few, many or name a class of expanded clone.

V: TRBV5-5; J: TRBJ2-7; D: -; size: -; DNA: TGTGCCAGCAGACTGACGTGGGGTTCCTACGAGCAGTACTTC; CDR3: CASRLTWGSYEQYF
V: TRBV9; J: TRBJ2-7; D: -; size: -; DNA: TGTGCCAGCAGCCAGCAGGGGTACGAGCAGTACTTC; CDR3: CASSQQGYEQYF
V: TRBV27; J: TRBJ1-5; D: -; size: -; DNA: TGTGCCAGCACCAAAAGGGGGGGCGCGGGTCAGCCCCAGCATTTT; CDR3: CASTKRGGAGQPQHF
V: TRBV5-1; J: TRBJ2-2; D: -; size: once; DNA: TGCGCCAGCAGCTTGGGGCGGGAGAACACCGGGGAGCTGTTTTTT; CDR3: CASSLGRENTGELFF
V: TRBV6-6; J: TRBJ2-7; D: TRBD2; size: -; DNA: TGTGCCAGCAGTCCCTCGACTAGCGCCGGCGAGCAGTACTTC; CDR3: CASSPSTSAGEQYF
V: TRBV2; J: TRBJ2-3; D: -; size: -; DNA: TGTGCCAGCTTCTCCCCCTTGCGCGGCACAGATACGCAGTATTTT; CDR3: CASFSPLRGTDTQYF
V: TRBV4-1; J: TRBJ2-7; D: TRBD2; size: -; DNA: TGCGCCAGCAGCCTGTTGCAAGCGGGAGTGAGCTCGGGCGAGCAGTACTTC; CDR3: CASSLLQAGVSSGEQYF
V: TRBV25-1; J: TRBJ2-7; D: TRBD1; size: -; DNA: TGTGCCAGCAGTGAAAAAAGACAGGGGAAACACGAGCAGTACTTC; CDR3: CASSEKRQGKHEQYF
V: TRBV9; J: TRBJ1-3; D: -; size: -; DNA: TGTGCCAGCAGCGTAGAAGGACAAGGAAACACCATATATTTT; CDR3: CASSVEGQGNTIYF
V: TRBV6-4; J: TRBJ2-1; D: TRBD2; size: -; DNA: TGTGCCAGCAGTCCGGGGACTAGCGGGAGGGGTTCCTACAATGAGCAGTTCTTC; CDR3: CASSPGTSGRGSYNEQFF
V: TRBV2; J: TRBJ1-1; D: TRBD1; size: -; DNA: TGTGCCAGCAGCGAGGACAGGAGGAACACTGAAGCTTTCTTT; CDR3: CASSEDRRNTEAFF
V: TRBV6-1; J: TRBJ1-5; D: TRBD1; size: -; DNA: TGTGCCACTCCAGGACAGGGAGGCAATCAGCCCCAGCATTTT; CDR3: CATPGQGGNQPQHF
V: TRBV7-2; J: TRBJ1-3; D: -; size: -; DNA: TGTGCCAGCAGCTTTGCCACCCAAATGAGCTCTGGAAACACCATATATTTT; CDR3: CASSFATQMSSGNTIYF
V: TRBV7-3; J: TRBJ2-5; D: -; size: -; DNA: TGTGCCAGCAGGAGCGGGACACACTTGTTGGAGACCCAGTACTTC; CDR3: CASRSGTHLLETQYF
V: TRBV29-1; J: TRBJ2-1; D: -; size: -; DNA: TGCAGCGTTGCGGGCATGGCGGACTACAATGAGCAGTTCTTC; CDR3: CSVAGMADYNEQFF
V: TRBV7-7; J: TRBJ2-1; D: -; size: -; DNA: TGTGCCAGCAGCTCCCCCCTTAAGGGCCCGGCCTACAATGAGCAGTTCTTC; CDR3: CASSSPLKGPAYNEQFF
V: TRBV28; J: TRBJ2-5; D: -; size: -; DNA: TGTGCCAGCAGTCTCAGTAACGAGGGGACCCAGTACTTC; CDR3: CASSLSNEGTQYF
V: TRBV25-1; J: TRBJ2-2; D: TRBD2; size: -; DNA: TGTGCCAGCAGCCCCCCTAGCGGGAGGGTTACCGGGGAGCTGTTTTTT; CDR3: CASSPPSGRVTGELFF
V: TRBV7-2; J: TRBJ1-4; D: -; size: -; DNA: TGTGCCAGCACACCCCATGCGGGGTCGGGTGAAAAACTGTTTTTT; CDR3: CASTPHAGSGEKLFF
V: TRBV7-8; J: TRBJ1-4; D: -; size: -; DNA: TGTGCCAGCAGCTTAGTCCCGGGATATAGAGAAAAACTGTTTTTT; CDR3: CASSLVPGYREKLFF
V: TRBV10-3; J: TRBJ2-3; D: TRBD2; size: -; DNA: TGTGCCATCAGTGACATACTGGGACTACAGGTCACAGATACGCAGTATTTT; CDR3: CAISDILGLQVTDTQYF
V: TRBV5-5; J: TRBJ1-2; D: TRBD1; size: -; DNA: TGTGCCAGCAGCTTCCCGGGACAGAACTATGGCTACACCTTC; CDR3: CASSFPGQNYGYTF
V: TRBV5-1; J: TRBJ2-5; D: TRBD1; size: -; DNA: TGCGCCAGCAGCTTGAAGTTGCGGACAGGCGAAGAGACCCAGTACTTC; CDR3: CASSLKLRTGEETQYF
V: TRBV30; J: TRBJ1-5; D: -; size: -; DNA: TGTGCCTGGAGCCCTCATAGCAATCAGCCCCAGCATTTT; CDR3: CAWSPHSNQPQHF
V: TRBV5-1; J: TRBJ2-5; D: TRBD2; size: -; DNA: TGCGCCAGCAGCGTTACTAGCGGAGTCCAAGAGACCCAGTACTTC; CDR3: CASSVTSGVQETQYF
V: TRBV7-9; J: TRBJ1-4; D: -; size: -; DNA: TGTGCCAGCAGCTTCGTTGGGACGGCTAATGAAAAACTGTTTTTT; CDR3: CASSFVGTANEKLFF
V: TRBV27; J: TRBJ2-5; D: TRBD1; size: once; DNA: TGTGCCAGCAGTTTAAGATGGACAGGGTTACAAGAGACCCAGTACTTC; CDR3: CASSLRWTGLQETQYF
V: TRBV11-2; J: TRBJ2-3; D: -; size: -; DNA: TGTGCCAGCAGCTTAGATGAGCGGAGTTCAGGACGAATCACAGATACGCAGTATTTT; CDR3: CASSLDERSSGRITDTQYF
V: TRBV5-1; J: TRBJ2-5; D: -; size: -; DNA: TGCGCCAGCAGCTTGGGGCTAGATGTAGAGACCCAGTACTTC; CDR3: CASSLGLDVETQYF
V: TRBV25-1; J: TRBJ2-7; D: -; size: -; DNA: TGTGCCAGCAGTGAACTCGGCAGTACCTACGAGCAGTACTTC; CDR3: CASSELGSTYEQYF
V: TRBV19; J: TRBJ2-1; D: -; size: -; DNA: TGTGCCAGTAGCGGGAGTTACAATGAGCAGTTCTTC; CDR3: CASSGSYNEQFF
V: TRBV5-5; J: TRBJ2-7; D: -; size: -; DNA: TGTGCCAGCAGCGCTCAGTTTCGGGACGAGCAGTACTTC; CDR3: CASSAQFRDEQYF
V: TRBV6-6; J: TRBJ2-7; D: TRBD2; size: -; DNA: TGTGCCAGCAGCGATAGCGGGAGATTCCCCTACGAGCAGTACTTC; CDR3: CASSDSGRFPYEQYF
V: TRBV2; J: TRBJ2-7; D: TRBD1; size: -; DNA: TGTGCGACGGACAGGGGACGGGACGAGCAGTACTTC; CDR3: CATDRGRDEQYF
V: TRBV7-9; J: TRBJ2-6; D: TRBD1; size: -; DNA: TGTGCCAGCAGCGCCGACAGGGGGAGAGCTGGGGCCAACGTCCTGACTTTC; CDR3: CASSADRGRAGANVLTF
V: TRBV27; J: TRBJ1-5; D: -; size: -; DNA: TGTGCCAGCAGTTTGGTGGGGAATACTCAGCCCCAGCATTTT; CDR3: CASSLVGNTQPQHF
V: TRBV27; J: TRBJ2-2; D: -; size: -; DNA: TGTGCCAGCCAACGGAGCGGGAGAAGAGGGGGCTGGTCCGGGGAGCTGTTTTTT; CDR3: CASQRSGRRGGWSGELFF
V: TRBV5-1; J: TRBJ2-7; D: -; size: -; DNA: TGCGCCAGCAGCTTGACCGGGACAACCTACGAGCAGTACTTC; CDR3: CASSLTGTTYEQYF